This T cell receptor (beta chain) derives from a study of blood T cell repertoires in COVID-19. As for the study in general: Italy, Spain and the United States were the sources of the convalescent and acute COVID-19 samples. T cells, B-cell-depleted T cells, or PBMCs supplied cDNA or gDNA.

V lost 3 bases, J lost 0 bases, and 9 bases lay in between. Germline V lookup: CDR1 SGHTA, CDR2 FQGNSA. The CDR3 runs to 15 residues. Per the original methods: Amplification of reference gene primers was used by the study to estimate nucleated cell counts. Repertoires were generated with immunoSEQ multiplex PCR, while TCRdb's copy carries only in-frame clones and drops some. V and J calls and clone size come straight from that table; D and trimming were deduced from the DNA. This sample has 150,000 to 200,000 clones, with approximately 88% found just once. This clone was observed at least ten times. V and J are TRBV7-2 and TRBJ2-1, with D unresolved. Sequenced material: peripheral blood. This TCR derives from an elderly woman with active or convalescent COVID-19. Written as DNA, the CDR3 is TGTGCCAGCAGCTTGGTGGAGAGCTCCTACAATGAGCAGTTCTTC. As protein: CASSLVESSYNEQFF.